The clone carrying this TCR beta chain was seen more than once but under ten times. Its antigen is not known. The protocol was immunoSEQ multiplex PCR, while the TCRdb copy is restricted to in-frame clones and leaves out a portion. The sample yields around 200,000 clones, approximately 86% seen once. The CDR3 is 15 residues long. Germline loops: CDR1 SGHAT, CDR2 FQNNGV. J was trimmed by 0 bases and V by 4 bases; bases with no gene match: 2. The data were obtained in a study of cytomegalovirus exposure and HLA in healthy donors. Broader study findings: Most sequenced TCRs were rare (though some public TCRs occurred in many donors). First-cohort TCR clusters were later found to tend to co-occur in the 120 or so validation repertoires.

The chain combines TRBV11-2 with TRBJ1-1, with TRBD1 matching over 10 bases. This clonotype originated in a woman between 18 and 29 years old in good health and CMV-seronegative. Sequences were obtained from PBMCs. Here the CDR3 DNA reads TGTGCCAGCAGCTCAGGGACAGGGGTGAACACTGAAGCTTTCTTT. As protein: CASSSGTGVNTEAFF.